The 5 T cell receptor beta chains listed next were all sequenced from one sample in a study of cytomegalovirus exposure and HLA in healthy donors. The protocol was immunoSEQ multiplex PCR, while the TCRdb copy is restricted to in-frame clones and leaves out a portion. In the table there are over 150,000 clones, roughly 90% of which are singletons. Sequencing input: PBMCs. These receptors were taken from a young man in good health and CMV-seropositive.

The chain joins TRBV9 to TRBJ2-7, with D possibly being TRBD2 (5 bases). V was trimmed by 3 bases and J by 4 bases, leaving 17 bases between them. CDR3 length equals 15 residues. CDR1 SGDLS and CDR2 YYNGEE come from the germline V gene. CDR3 sequence reads: CASSERTPTLYEQYF. The CDR3 region has the DNA TGTGCCAGCAGCGAACGGACTCCGACCCTGTACGAGCAGTACTTC.

The chain is built from TRBV7-2 and TRBJ1-2; possible D gene TRBD1, 5 bases. The CDR3 sequence is 13 residues long. The germline gives CDR1 SGHTA, CDR2 FQGNSA. V was cut by 7 bases and J by 6 bases, with 15 bases left in between. The CDR3: CASNAGTLDGYTF. As DNA, the CDR3 is TGTGCCAGCAACGCCGGGACTTTAGATGGCTACACCTTC.

Worth noting for this clone: The junction and the germline gene differ at one end; a read error may be behind it. The chain carries TRBV6-1 and TRBJ1-6, with D maybe TRBD1 (5 bases). Looked up from germline, CDR1 is MNHNS and CDR2 is SASEGT. The CDR3 is 18 amino acids. The CDR3: CASSERVEPRGDKSPLHF. In nucleotides, the CDR3 is TGTGCCAGCAGTGAACGGGTGGAGCCCCGGGGGGATAAATCACCCCTCCACTTT.

CDR3 protein: CASSPYRAGRGTEAFF. DNA for the CDR3: TGTGCCAGCAGCCCCTACAGAGCAGGTCGTGGCACTGAAGCTTTCTTT. This sequence joins TRBV9 and TRBJ1-1; D is uncertain. Trimming pared 4 bases from V and 4 bases from J, leaving 20 bases between. Germline-derived CDR1 and CDR2 are SGDLS and YYNGEE. CDR3 size: 16 residues.

This chain connects TRBV5-6 to TRBJ1-5, with 8 bases fitting TRBD1. CDR1 and CDR2 (germline): SGHDT, YYEEEE. V lost 4 bases to trimming and J lost 6 bases; unmatched junction nucleotides: 9. The CDR3 is made up of 15 amino acids. The CDR3 DNA is TGTGCCAGCAGCACCGGAAGACAGGGGTTTCAGCCCCAGCATTTT. This translates into CASSTGRQGFQPQHF.